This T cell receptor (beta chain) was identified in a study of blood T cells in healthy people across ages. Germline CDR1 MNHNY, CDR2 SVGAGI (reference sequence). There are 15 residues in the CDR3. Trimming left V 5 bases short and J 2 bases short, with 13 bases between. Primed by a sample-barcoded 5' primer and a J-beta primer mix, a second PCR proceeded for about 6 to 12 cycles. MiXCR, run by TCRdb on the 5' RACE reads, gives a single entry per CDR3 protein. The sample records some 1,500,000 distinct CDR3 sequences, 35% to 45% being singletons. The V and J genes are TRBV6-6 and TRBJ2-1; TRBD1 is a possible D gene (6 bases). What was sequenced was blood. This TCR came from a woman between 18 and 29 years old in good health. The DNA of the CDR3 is TGTGCCAGCAGTCCTGGGACAAAACCCTACAATGAGCAGTTCTTC. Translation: CASSPGTKPYNEQFF.